This T cell receptor (beta chain) was captured in a study of T-cell memory formation after mild COVID-19. As to this clonotype: The antigen is not known.

Study results and limitations: CD4+ bias marked clones expanding day 15 to 37, unlike balanced contracting clones. Second-wave clones that peaked on day 37 lacked confirmed SARS-CoV-2 specificity.

Employing constant-segment primers, 5'RACE generated TCR alpha and TCR beta cDNA libraries bearing sample barcodes and UMIs. A single record per CDR3 protein comes from TCRdb applying MiXCR to the 5' RACE reads. Of some 180,000 distinct CDR3 sequences listed, around 20% were seen once; the top ten hold 3.9%. The germline V gene has CDR1 SGHRS and CDR2 YFSETQ. This CDR3 contains 13 residues. Unmatched junction bases numbered 3, after V lost 0 bases and J lost 9 bases. The receptor was isolated from a young man who had mild COVID-19 (a few samples of this study predate the infection). Cell type and time point are not known. The chain employs TRBV5-1 and TRBJ2-1; 7 nucleotides line up with TRBD2. What was sequenced was PBMCs or a T cell subset sorted from them (not recorded which). This chain's CDR3 is CASSLAREGEQFF. CDR3 sequence (DNA): TGCGCCAGCAGCTTGGCCAGGGAGGGTGAGCAGTTCTTC.